This is a list of T cell receptor beta chains from one sample in a study of blood T cell repertoires in COVID-19. TCRdb's copy holds only in-frame clones and misses some; the assay was immunoSEQ multiplex PCR. The table includes a few hundred thousand clones, around 90% detected once. What was sequenced was peripheral blood. These receptors originate from a woman in her seventies with active or convalescent COVID-19. Both conserved end residues are part of each CDR3. A D gene is named only where the DNA matches it firmly. Size values are once, few and many counts, or a class for expanded clones, and some rows have none.

V gene: TRBV15; CDR3 length: 17; D gene: TRBD2; clone size: many; J gene: TRBJ2-2; CDR3 DNA: TGTGCCACCAGCAGAGAAAAAGCGGGGGATCGGTTCGGGGAGCTGTTTTTT; CDR3 protein: CATSREKAGDRFGELFF
V gene: TRBV5-1; CDR3 length: 15; D gene: -; clone size: once; J gene: TRBJ1-2; CDR3 DNA: TGCGCCAGCAGCTTGGGCGGAGCCACAAACTATGGCTACACCTTC; CDR3 protein: CASSLGGATNYGYTF
V gene: TRBV6-2/TRBV6-3; CDR3 length: 15; D gene: -; clone size: -; J gene: TRBJ2-7; CDR3 DNA: TGTGCCAGCAGTTACGGGGGCGGCCCTACCGGCGAGCAGTACTTC; CDR3 protein: CASSYGGGPTGEQYF
V gene: TRBV15; CDR3 length: 17; D gene: TRBD2; clone size: -; J gene: TRBJ2-3; CDR3 DNA: TGTGCCACCAGCAGAAGAATGAAAGCGGGGGGCACAGATACGCAGTATTTT; CDR3 protein: CATSRRMKAGGTDTQYF
V gene: TRBV7-6; CDR3 length: 16; D gene: -; clone size: -; J gene: TRBJ2-5; CDR3 DNA: TGTGCCAGCAGCTTACTTCCTAGGGGGGGGCTGGAGACCCAGTACTTC; CDR3 protein: CASSLLPRGGLETQYF
V gene: TRBV12-5; CDR3 length: 18; D gene: TRBD1; clone size: once; J gene: TRBJ1-5; CDR3 DNA: TGTGCTAGTGGTTTGGTATCCGTAGGGGGACAGGGCAATCAGCCCCAGCATTTT; CDR3 protein: CASGLVSVGGQGNQPQHF
V gene: TRBV18; CDR3 length: 17; D gene: TRBD1; clone size: -; J gene: TRBJ1-5; CDR3 DNA: TGTGCCAGCTCACCCATCGAATCAGGGGGCTCCGGTCAGCCCCAGCATTTT; CDR3 protein: CASSPIESGGSGQPQHF
V gene: TRBV6-2/TRBV6-3; CDR3 length: 13; D gene: -; clone size: once; J gene: TRBJ2-7; CDR3 DNA: TGTGCCAGCAGCTCCTATACTACCTACGAGCAGTACTTC; CDR3 protein: CASSSYTTYEQYF
V gene: TRBV5-1; CDR3 length: 14; D gene: -; clone size: -; J gene: TRBJ2-5; CDR3 DNA: TGCGCCAGCAGCTTGGGTGGGGGCCCGGAGACCCAGTACTTC; CDR3 protein: CASSLGGGPETQYF
V gene: TRBV5-1; CDR3 length: 15; D gene: TRBD1; clone size: -; J gene: TRBJ1-4; CDR3 DNA: TGCGCCAGCAGCGCCCCTCAGGGGGGAGGTGAAAAACTGTTTTTT; CDR3 protein: CASSAPQGGGEKLFF
V gene: TRBV5-1; CDR3 length: 16; D gene: -; clone size: -; J gene: TRBJ2-3; CDR3 DNA: TGCGCCAGCAGCTTGGCCGGGACGGCGGGGCAGGATACGCAGTATTTT; CDR3 protein: CASSLAGTAGQDTQYF
V gene: TRBV6-1; CDR3 length: 19; D gene: TRBD1; clone size: -; J gene: TRBJ2-1; CDR3 DNA: TGTGCCAGCAGTGAAGCGAAGATACAGGGGCGTTGGATTGACAATGAGCAGTTCTTC; CDR3 protein: CASSEAKIQGRWIDNEQFF
V gene: TRBV18; CDR3 length: 16; D gene: -; clone size: -; J gene: TRBJ2-5; CDR3 DNA: TGTGCCAGCTCACCACGGTTAAGAACAGAAGGAGAGACCCAGTACTTC; CDR3 protein: CASSPRLRTEGETQYF
V gene: TRBV5-1; CDR3 length: 17; D gene: TRBD2; clone size: -; J gene: TRBJ2-3; CDR3 DNA: TGCGCCAGCTGTCCCTGGGCTAGCGGGGGGCCTGGGGATACGCAGTATTTT; CDR3 protein: CASCPWASGGPGDTQYF
V gene: TRBV5-1; CDR3 length: 16; D gene: -; clone size: -; J gene: TRBJ2-3; CDR3 DNA: TGCGCCAGCAGCTTGGGATCGGGGGAGTCTACAGATACGCAGTATTTT; CDR3 protein: CASSLGSGESTDTQYF
V gene: TRBV3-1/TRBV3-2; CDR3 length: 15; D gene: -; clone size: -; J gene: TRBJ1-2; CDR3 DNA: TGTGCCAGCAGCTGGGCGACAGGACAACTATATGGCTACACCTTC; CDR3 protein: CASSWATGQLYGYTF
V gene: TRBV9; CDR3 length: 19; D gene: -; clone size: -; J gene: TRBJ2-3; CDR3 DNA: TGTGCCAGCAGCGTAGCCCCTCTCGGGGTAATACTTAGCACAGATACGCAGTATTTT; CDR3 protein: CASSVAPLGVILSTDTQYF
V gene: TRBV6-2/TRBV6-3; CDR3 length: 15; D gene: TRBD1; clone size: -; J gene: TRBJ1-2; CDR3 DNA: TGTGCCAGCAGTTACAGAGTGGGACAGGGTGGTGGCTACACCTTC; CDR3 protein: CASSYRVGQGGGYTF
V gene: TRBV4-3; CDR3 length: 16; D gene: TRBD1; clone size: -; J gene: TRBJ1-3; CDR3 DNA: TGCGCCAGCAGCCAGGGGACAGGGGCGGGCGGAAACACCATATATTTT; CDR3 protein: CASSQGTGAGGNTIYF
V gene: TRBV4-2; CDR3 length: 15; D gene: TRBD1; clone size: -; J gene: TRBJ2-2; CDR3 DNA: TGTGCCAGCAGTTCTGGACAGGGAATGGGCGGGGAGCTGTTTTTT; CDR3 protein: CASSSGQGMGGELFF
V gene: TRBV3-1/TRBV3-2; CDR3 length: 12; D gene: -; clone size: -; J gene: TRBJ1-6; CDR3 DNA: TGTGCCAGCAGCCAGCGAGGGTCACCCCTCCACTTT; CDR3 protein: CASSQRGSPLHF
V gene: TRBV5-1; CDR3 length: 18; D gene: -; clone size: -; J gene: TRBJ2-1; CDR3 DNA: TGCGCCAGCAGCTTAGGGGGAACCAGGCTAAGCCCCTACAATGAGCAGTTCTTC; CDR3 protein: CASSLGGTRLSPYNEQFF
V gene: TRBV7-9; CDR3 length: 12; D gene: -; clone size: -; J gene: TRBJ1-1; CDR3 DNA: TGTGCCAGCAGCTCCACAGGGCCTGAAGCTTTCTTT; CDR3 protein: CASSSTGPEAFF
V gene: TRBV5-1; CDR3 length: 15; D gene: TRBD1; clone size: -; J gene: TRBJ1-6; CDR3 DNA: TGCGCCAGCAGCCCGCTACAGGGGGATAATTCACCCCTCCACTTT; CDR3 protein: CASSPLQGDNSPLHF
V gene: TRBV5-8; CDR3 length: 13; D gene: -; clone size: -; J gene: TRBJ1-5; CDR3 DNA: TGTGCCAGCAGCCTGAGGGGGAATCAGCCCCAGCATTTT; CDR3 protein: CASSLRGNQPQHF
V gene: TRBV11-2; CDR3 length: 14; D gene: -; clone size: -; J gene: TRBJ1-1; CDR3 DNA: TGTGCCAGCAGCCTCAGCCCCGGGAGCACTGAAGCTTTCTTT; CDR3 protein: CASSLSPGSTEAFF
V gene: TRBV6-5; CDR3 length: 15; D gene: -; clone size: -; J gene: TRBJ2-3; CDR3 DNA: TGTGCCAGCAGTTACCGCGGAGGGAGGACAGATACGCAGTATTTT; CDR3 protein: CASSYRGGRTDTQYF
V gene: TRBV7-2; CDR3 length: 16; D gene: TRBD1; clone size: -; J gene: TRBJ1-6; CDR3 DNA: TGTGCCAGCAGCTGGACACAGGGGTTTCATAATTCACCCCTCCACTTT; CDR3 protein: CASSWTQGFHNSPLHF
V gene: TRBV7-9; CDR3 length: 17; D gene: TRBD1; clone size: -; J gene: TRBJ1-6; CDR3 DNA: TGTGCCAGCAGGGTATTTCCCCCGACAGGGCGTAGTTCACCCCTCCACTTT; CDR3 protein: CASRVFPPTGRSSPLHF
V gene: TRBV7-2; CDR3 length: 15; D gene: -; clone size: -; J gene: TRBJ2-2; CDR3 DNA: TGTGCCAGCAGCTTAGACGTGGGGCAGGGCGGGGAGCTGTTTTTT; CDR3 protein: CASSLDVGQGGELFF
V gene: TRBV27; CDR3 length: 14; D gene: -; clone size: -; J gene: TRBJ1-5; CDR3 DNA: TGTGCCAGCAGCCCGCTTACAGTGAATCAGCCCCAGCATTTT; CDR3 protein: CASSPLTVNQPQHF
V gene: TRBV13; CDR3 length: 15; D gene: -; clone size: -; J gene: TRBJ2-1; CDR3 DNA: TGTGCCAGCAGCTTTCCCCAGCGAACCAGAAATGAGCAGTTCTTC; CDR3 protein: CASSFPQRTRNEQFF
V gene: TRBV10-1; CDR3 length: 15; D gene: -; clone size: -; J gene: TRBJ2-7; CDR3 DNA: TGCGCCAGCAGTGAGATATCGCAGGGAACCTACGAGCAGTACTTC; CDR3 protein: CASSEISQGTYEQYF
V gene: TRBV7-2; CDR3 length: 15; D gene: -; clone size: -; J gene: TRBJ2-1; CDR3 DNA: TGTGCCAGCAGCTTAGCTGTGGGGGGATACAATGAGCAGTTCTTC; CDR3 protein: CASSLAVGGYNEQFF
V gene: TRBV19; CDR3 length: 13; D gene: -; clone size: -; J gene: TRBJ2-2; CDR3 DNA: TGTGCCAGTAGTAGGCTGGACACCGGGGAGCTGTTTTTT; CDR3 protein: CASSRLDTGELFF
V gene: TRBV27; CDR3 length: 15; D gene: TRBD1; clone size: -; J gene: TRBJ1-5; CDR3 DNA: TGTGCCAGCAGTGAGACAGGGGCTGGCAATCAGCCCCAGCATTTT; CDR3 protein: CASSETGAGNQPQHF
V gene: TRBV19; CDR3 length: 14; D gene: -; clone size: once; J gene: TRBJ1-2; CDR3 DNA: TGTGCCAGTAGAAACAGCGGAGCTAACTATGGCTACACCTTC; CDR3 protein: CASRNSGANYGYTF
V gene: TRBV9; CDR3 length: 14; D gene: -; clone size: -; J gene: TRBJ1-3; CDR3 DNA: TGTGCCAGCAGCGATGGGACACCTGGAAACACCATATATTTT; CDR3 protein: CASSDGTPGNTIYF
V gene: TRBV4-1; CDR3 length: 13; D gene: -; clone size: -; J gene: TRBJ1-2; CDR3 DNA: TGCGCCAGCAGTCTAGCGGGGGCGGGGGGCCGCACCTTC; CDR3 protein: CASSLAGAGGRTF
V gene: TRBV18; CDR3 length: 19; D gene: TRBD1; clone size: once; J gene: TRBJ1-6; CDR3 DNA: TGTGCCAGCTCACCCTCTCCGAATGCGCGGACAGGGGTGTACTCACCCCTCCACTTT; CDR3 protein: CASSPSPNARTGVYSPLHF
V gene: TRBV18; CDR3 length: 16; D gene: -; clone size: -; J gene: TRBJ1-1; CDR3 DNA: TGTGCCAGCTCACCAACATTGGGAGGGCAAGTCACTGAAGCTTTCTTT; CDR3 protein: CASSPTLGGQVTEAFF
V gene: TRBV28; CDR3 length: 14; D gene: TRBD1; clone size: few; J gene: TRBJ2-1; CDR3 DNA: TGTGCCAGCAGACCGGGACAGGGCGACAATGAGCAGTTCTTC; CDR3 protein: CASRPGQGDNEQFF
V gene: TRBV14; CDR3 length: 13; D gene: -; clone size: few; J gene: TRBJ1-2; CDR3 DNA: TGTGCCAGCAGCCAACGGCAGGGCGGCGGCTACACCTTC; CDR3 protein: CASSQRQGGGYTF
V gene: TRBV7-9; CDR3 length: 18; D gene: TRBD2; clone size: -; J gene: TRBJ2-7; CDR3 DNA: TGTGCCAGCACCAACCCTGCGGGGGGCGCCTATAGCTCCTACGAGCAGTACTTC; CDR3 protein: CASTNPAGGAYSSYEQYF
V gene: TRBV3-1/TRBV3-2; CDR3 length: 13; D gene: -; clone size: -; J gene: TRBJ2-7; CDR3 DNA: TGTGCCAGCAGCCAAGATGCGGCGAGCGAGCAGTACTTC; CDR3 protein: CASSQDAASEQYF
V gene: TRBV19; CDR3 length: 14; D gene: TRBD1; clone size: -; J gene: TRBJ2-3; CDR3 DNA: TGTGCCAGTAGGAGGACAGGACTTCCAGATACGCAGTATTTT; CDR3 protein: CASRRTGLPDTQYF
V gene: TRBV2; CDR3 length: 12; D gene: TRBD1; clone size: -; J gene: TRBJ1-1; CDR3 DNA: TGTGCCAGCACGGACAGGCACACTGAAGCTTTCTTT; CDR3 protein: CASTDRHTEAFF
V gene: TRBV2; CDR3 length: 16; D gene: -; clone size: -; J gene: TRBJ1-3; CDR3 DNA: TGTGCCAGCAGTGGGGCCCTGGCCATCTACGGAAACACCATATATTTT; CDR3 protein: CASSGALAIYGNTIYF
V gene: TRBV18; CDR3 length: 13; D gene: -; clone size: -; J gene: TRBJ1-2; CDR3 DNA: TGTGCCAGCTCACCGCAACAGGAGAGTGGCTACACCTTC; CDR3 protein: CASSPQQESGYTF
V gene: TRBV19; CDR3 length: 15; D gene: TRBD2; clone size: -; J gene: TRBJ2-3; CDR3 DNA: TGTGCCAGTAGTTCCAGCGGGGGGCTCACAGATACGCAGTATTTT; CDR3 protein: CASSSSGGLTDTQYF
V gene: TRBV7-9; CDR3 length: 17; D gene: TRBD2; clone size: -; J gene: TRBJ2-5; CDR3 DNA: TGTGCCAGCAGCTTGAGCTTAGCGGGGGGATCAGAAGAGACCCAGTACTTC; CDR3 protein: CASSLSLAGGSEETQYF
V gene: TRBV24-1; CDR3 length: 13; D gene: -; clone size: -; J gene: TRBJ1-3; CDR3 DNA: TGTGCCACCAGTGAACCAGCTGGAAACACCATATATTTT; CDR3 protein: CATSEPAGNTIYF
V gene: TRBV5-5; CDR3 length: 13; D gene: -; clone size: -; J gene: TRBJ1-1; CDR3 DNA: TGTGCCAGCAGTTACACGGGGGTCACTGAAGCTTTCTTT; CDR3 protein: CASSYTGVTEAFF
V gene: TRBV3-1/TRBV3-2; CDR3 length: 13; D gene: -; clone size: -; J gene: TRBJ2-4; CDR3 DNA: TGTGCCAGCAAATTTCCAGGGGCGGACATTCAGTACTTC; CDR3 protein: CASKFPGADIQYF
V gene: TRBV11-3; CDR3 length: 20; D gene: TRBD2; clone size: -; J gene: TRBJ2-2; CDR3 DNA: TGTGCCAGCAGCTCCTCCCTCATGTCTTCTAGCGGGGGGCTGGCCGGGGAGCTGTTTTTT; CDR3 protein: CASSSSLMSSSGGLAGELFF
V gene: TRBV6-5; CDR3 length: 15; D gene: -; clone size: -; J gene: TRBJ2-3; CDR3 DNA: TGTGCCAGCAGTTACATCAGTCAGGGGGGAGGTACGCAGTATTTT; CDR3 protein: CASSYISQGGGTQYF
V gene: TRBV2; CDR3 length: 14; D gene: TRBD1; clone size: -; J gene: TRBJ2-3; CDR3 DNA: TGTGCCAGCAGGGGGGACAGGATAAGCGATACGCAGTATTTT; CDR3 protein: CASRGDRISDTQYF
V gene: TRBV19; CDR3 length: 14; D gene: TRBD1; clone size: -; J gene: TRBJ2-5; CDR3 DNA: TGTGCCAGTAGTATACAGGGGGCCGGGGAGACCCAGTACTTC; CDR3 protein: CASSIQGAGETQYF
V gene: TRBV19; CDR3 length: 12; D gene: -; clone size: -; J gene: TRBJ1-5; CDR3 DNA: TGTGCCAGTAGTATAGCCGGGCAGCCCCAGCATTTT; CDR3 protein: CASSIAGQPQHF
V gene: TRBV11-2; CDR3 length: 15; D gene: TRBD1; clone size: -; J gene: TRBJ2-7; CDR3 DNA: TGTGCCAGCAGCTTATTGCAGACAGGGGGCTACGAGCAGTACTTC; CDR3 protein: CASSLLQTGGYEQYF